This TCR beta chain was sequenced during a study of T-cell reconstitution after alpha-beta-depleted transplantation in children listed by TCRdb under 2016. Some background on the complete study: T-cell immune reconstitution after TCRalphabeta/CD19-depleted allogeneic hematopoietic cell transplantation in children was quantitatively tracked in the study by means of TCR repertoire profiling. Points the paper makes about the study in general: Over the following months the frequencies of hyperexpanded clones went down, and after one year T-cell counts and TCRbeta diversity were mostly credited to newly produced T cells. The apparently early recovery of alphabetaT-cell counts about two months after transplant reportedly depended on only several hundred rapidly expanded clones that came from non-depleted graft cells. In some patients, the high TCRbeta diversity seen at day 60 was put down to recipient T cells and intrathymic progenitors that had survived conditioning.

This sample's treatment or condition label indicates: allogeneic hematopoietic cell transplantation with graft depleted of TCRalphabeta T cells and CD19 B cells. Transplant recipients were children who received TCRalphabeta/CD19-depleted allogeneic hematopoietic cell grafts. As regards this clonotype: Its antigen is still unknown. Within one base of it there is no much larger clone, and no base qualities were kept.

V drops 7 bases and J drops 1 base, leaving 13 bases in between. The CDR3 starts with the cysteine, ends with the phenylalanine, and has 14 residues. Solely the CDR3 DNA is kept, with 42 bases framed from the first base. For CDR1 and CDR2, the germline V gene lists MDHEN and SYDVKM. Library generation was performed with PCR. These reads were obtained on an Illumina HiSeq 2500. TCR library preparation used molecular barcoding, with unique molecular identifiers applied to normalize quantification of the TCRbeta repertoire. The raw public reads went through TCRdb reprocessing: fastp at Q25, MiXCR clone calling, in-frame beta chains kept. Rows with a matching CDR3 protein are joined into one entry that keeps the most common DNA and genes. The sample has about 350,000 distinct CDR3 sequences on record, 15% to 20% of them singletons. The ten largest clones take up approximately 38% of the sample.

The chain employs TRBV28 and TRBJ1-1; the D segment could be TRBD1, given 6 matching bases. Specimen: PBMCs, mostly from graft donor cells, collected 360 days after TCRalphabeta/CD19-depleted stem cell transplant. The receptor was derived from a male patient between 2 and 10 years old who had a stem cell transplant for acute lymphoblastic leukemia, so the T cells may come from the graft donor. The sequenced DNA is TGTGCCAGCAAAGAATCCAGGGGGAACACTGAAGCTTTCTTT. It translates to CASKESRGNTEAFF. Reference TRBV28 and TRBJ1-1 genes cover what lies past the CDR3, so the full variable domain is DVKVTQSSRYLVKRTGEKVFLECVQDMDHENMFWYRQDPGLGLRLIYFSYDVKMKEKGDIPEGYSVSREKKERFSLILESASTNQTSMYLCASKESRGNTEAFFGQGTRLTVV.